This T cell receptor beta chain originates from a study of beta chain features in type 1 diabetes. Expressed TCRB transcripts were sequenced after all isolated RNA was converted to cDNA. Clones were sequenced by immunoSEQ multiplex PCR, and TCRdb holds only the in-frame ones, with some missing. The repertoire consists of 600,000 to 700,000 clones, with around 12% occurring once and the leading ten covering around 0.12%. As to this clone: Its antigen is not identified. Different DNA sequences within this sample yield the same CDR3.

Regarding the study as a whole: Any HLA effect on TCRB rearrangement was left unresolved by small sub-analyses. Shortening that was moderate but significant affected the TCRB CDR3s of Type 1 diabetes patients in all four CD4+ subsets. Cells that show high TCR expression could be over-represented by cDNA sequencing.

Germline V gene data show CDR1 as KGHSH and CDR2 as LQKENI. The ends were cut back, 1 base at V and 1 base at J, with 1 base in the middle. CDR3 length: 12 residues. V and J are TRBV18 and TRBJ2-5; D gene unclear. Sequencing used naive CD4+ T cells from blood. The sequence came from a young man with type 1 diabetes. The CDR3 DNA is TGTGCCAGCTCACCACGCCAAGAGACCCAGTACTTC. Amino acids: CASSPRQETQYF. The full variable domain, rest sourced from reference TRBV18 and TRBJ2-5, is NAGVMQNPRHLVRRRGQEARLRCSPMKGHSHVYWYRQLPEEGLKFMVYLQKENIIDESGMPKERFSAEFPKEGPSILRIQQVVRGDSAAYFCASSPRQETQYFGPGTRLLVL.